This section outlines one TCR beta chain sequence together with its context. The data were obtained in a study of control samples from healthy donors and cancer patients. The CDR3 length is 15 residues. V was shortened by 6 bases and J by 1 base, with 13 bases between the two germline ends. Germline loops: CDR1 MRHNA, CDR2 SNTAGT. This table comes from immunoSEQ multiplex PCR, and its TCRdb copy is limited to in-frame clones, with some not included. The sample contains about 130,000 clones, more than 75% of which appear only once. Sequencing was done on a sample of blood. This TCR derives from a man younger than 35 in good health. This chain connects TRBV6-4 to TRBJ2-1, with D possibly called TRBD1 or TRBD2 (7 bases each). In DNA, the CDR3 is TGTGCCAGCAGCGACAGGGAGGGGTCCTACAATGAGCAGTTCTTC. Amino acid sequence: CASSDREGSYNEQFF.